A selection of T cell receptor beta chains follows, all from one sample in a study of shared T cell receptors in the human thymus. Clones were read by immunoSEQ multiplex PCR, and TCRdb kept only the in-frame ones, dropping some. The data hold 500,000 to 850,000 clones, with approximately 87% observed a single time. These data were also reused for a study on human thymus T cells.

Sequenced sample: thymocytes. The source is a boy in the first two years of life with a congenital heart defect. CDR3s leave out the opening cysteine and the closing phenylalanine or tryptophan.

V gene | CDR3 protein
TRBV28 | ATREKDKETLPSSNQPQH
TRBV4-3 | ASSPYGPSGKLQLAKNIQY
TRBV30 | AWGTGVEVSEAF
TRBV2 | ASSDPGNVSYEQY
TRBV27 | ASSSPPSGPPDTQY
TRBV28 | ASSPVGGADADTQY
TRBV16 | ASSHGGGRLVSYEQY
TRBV5-1 | ASSIHHRDTSRLLNQPQH
TRBV28 | ASRKLNYYNEQF
TRBV6-1 | ASRDRRYEQY
TRBV29-1 | SAPGAMGGYT
TRBV2 | ASSDYGTGELF
TRBV5-6 | ASSLPGQFTEAF
TRBV5-4 | ASSLRQGRYEQY
TRBV28 | ASSRDNNQPQH
TRBV4-3 | ASSQEAGKSYEQY
TRBV15 | ATSARYGGDTEAF
TRBV29-1 | SVEASGPGGVETQY
TRBV9 | ASSGPGWDTEAF
TRBV9 | ASSAGQANSPLH
TRBV14 | ASSQDRAARIDNEQF
TRBV14 | ASSQVPPGGKGNTIY
TRBV6-6 | ASSYPRRDQHH
TRBV2 | ASSEAPRATYEQY
TRBV9 | ASSLKTQGSSPLH
TRBV5-6 | ASSPGQRLNTEAF
TRBV7-9 | ASSSPPNDRDQETQY
TRBV7-3 | ASSLGQGYGYT
TRBV5-1 | ASSLMMERSTSTDTQY
TRBV11-2 | ASSFTSPSSYEQY
TRBV4-1 | ASSQRPGTYEQY
TRBV7-8 | ASSGLRDRAPFLSGNTIY
TRBV2 | ASSVPRHREGFSPLH